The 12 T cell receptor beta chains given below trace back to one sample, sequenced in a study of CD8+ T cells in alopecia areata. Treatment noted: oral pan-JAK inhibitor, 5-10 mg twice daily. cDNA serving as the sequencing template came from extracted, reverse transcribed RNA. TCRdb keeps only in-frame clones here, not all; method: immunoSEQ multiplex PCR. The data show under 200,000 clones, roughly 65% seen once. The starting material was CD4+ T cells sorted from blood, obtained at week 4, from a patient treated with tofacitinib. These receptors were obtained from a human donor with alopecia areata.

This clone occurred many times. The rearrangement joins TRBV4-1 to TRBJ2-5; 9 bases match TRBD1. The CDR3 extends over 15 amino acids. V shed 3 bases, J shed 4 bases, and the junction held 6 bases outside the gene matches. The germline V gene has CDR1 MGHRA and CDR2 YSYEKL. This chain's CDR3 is CASSHRDRDGETQYF. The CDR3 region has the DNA TGCGCCAGCAGCCATAGGGACAGGGACGGAGAGACCCAGTACTTC.

CDR3 residues: CAGSLDGRNQPQHF. The CDR3 DNA sequence: TGTGCCGGGAGTCTGGACGGACGCAATCAGCCCCAGCATTTT. J is TRBJ1-5 and V is TRBV2; D gene unclear. This CDR3 is built from 14 residues. The germline gives CDR1 SNHLY, CDR2 FYNNEI. V was trimmed by 11 bases and J by 2 bases, leaving 16 bases between them.

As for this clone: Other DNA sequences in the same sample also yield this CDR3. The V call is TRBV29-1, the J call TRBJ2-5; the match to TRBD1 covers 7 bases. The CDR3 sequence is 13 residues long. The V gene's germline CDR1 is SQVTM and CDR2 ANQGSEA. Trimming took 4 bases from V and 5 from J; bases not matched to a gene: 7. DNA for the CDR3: TGCAGCGTTGGACGACAGGGTAGGGAGACCCAGTACTTC. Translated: CSVGRQGRETQYF. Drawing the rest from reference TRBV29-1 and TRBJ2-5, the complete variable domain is SAVISQKPSRDICQRGTSLTIQCQVDSQVTMMFWYRQQPGQSLTLIATANQGSEATYESGFVIDKFPISRPNLTFSTLTVSNMSPEDSSIYLCSVGRQGRETQYFGPGTRLLVL.

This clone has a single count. Written as DNA, the CDR3 is TGTGCCAGCAGTCCAGGGGGATCTGGAGGTATATATCCGTTCTTC. Translated, it gives CASSPGGSGGIYPFF. The genes are TRBV5-6 and TRBJ2-1; 7 nucleotides align to TRBD1. The length of the CDR3 is 15 residues. Germline CDR1 SGHDT, CDR2 YYEEEE. J gave up 15 bases and V 5 bases, and 20 bases lay outside the gene matches.

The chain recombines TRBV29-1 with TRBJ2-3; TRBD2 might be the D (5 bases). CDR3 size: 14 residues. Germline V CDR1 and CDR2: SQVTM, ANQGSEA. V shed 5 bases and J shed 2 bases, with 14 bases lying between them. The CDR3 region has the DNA TGCAGCGTTAGCGAAGGGAGTACCACAGATACGCAGTATTTT. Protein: CSVSEGSTTDTQYF.

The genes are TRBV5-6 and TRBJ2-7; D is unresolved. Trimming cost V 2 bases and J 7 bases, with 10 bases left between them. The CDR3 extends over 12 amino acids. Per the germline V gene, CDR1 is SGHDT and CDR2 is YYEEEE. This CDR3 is CASSLAPAEQYF. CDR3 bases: TGTGCCAGCAGCTTAGCGCCGGCTGAGCAGTACTTC.

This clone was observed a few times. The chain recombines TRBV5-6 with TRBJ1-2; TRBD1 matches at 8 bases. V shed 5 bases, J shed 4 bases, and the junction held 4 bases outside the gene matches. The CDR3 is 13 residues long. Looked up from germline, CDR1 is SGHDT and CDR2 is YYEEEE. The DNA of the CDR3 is TGTGCCAGCAGTGTGGACAGGGTCTATGGCTACACCTTC. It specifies CASSVDRVYGYTF.

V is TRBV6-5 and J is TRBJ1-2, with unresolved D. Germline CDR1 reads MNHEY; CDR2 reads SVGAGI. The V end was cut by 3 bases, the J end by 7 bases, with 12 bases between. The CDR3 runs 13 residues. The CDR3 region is CASSYQVPGGYTF. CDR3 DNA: TGTGCCAGCAGTTATCAAGTTCCAGGTGGCTACACCTTC.

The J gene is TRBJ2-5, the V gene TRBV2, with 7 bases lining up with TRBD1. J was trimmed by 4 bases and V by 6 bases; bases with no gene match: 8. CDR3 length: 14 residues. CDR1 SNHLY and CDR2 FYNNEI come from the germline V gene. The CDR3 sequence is CASRDMTGRETQYF. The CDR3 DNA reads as TGTGCCAGCAGAGATATGACAGGGAGAGAGACCCAGTACTTC.

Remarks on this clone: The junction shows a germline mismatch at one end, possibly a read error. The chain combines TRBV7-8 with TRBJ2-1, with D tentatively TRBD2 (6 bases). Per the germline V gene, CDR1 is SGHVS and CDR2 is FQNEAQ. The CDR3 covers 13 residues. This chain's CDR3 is CASTLRRGSEQFF. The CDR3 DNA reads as TGTGCCAGCACCTTACGGCGGGGTAGTGAGCAGTTCTTC.

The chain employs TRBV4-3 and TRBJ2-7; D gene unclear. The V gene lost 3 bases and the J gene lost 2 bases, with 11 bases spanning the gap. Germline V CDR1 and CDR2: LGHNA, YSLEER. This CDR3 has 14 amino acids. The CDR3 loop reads CASSQGTYTYEQYF. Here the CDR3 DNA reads TGCGCCAGCAGCCAGGGTACATACACCTACGAGCAGTACTTC.

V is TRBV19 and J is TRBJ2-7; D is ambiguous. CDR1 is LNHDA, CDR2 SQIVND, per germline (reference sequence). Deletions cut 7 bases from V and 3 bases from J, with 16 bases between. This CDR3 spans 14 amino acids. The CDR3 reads CASTLRAGNYEQYF. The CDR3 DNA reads TGTGCCAGTACCCTACGTGCAGGTAACTACGAGCAGTACTTC.